This T cell receptor beta chain emerged from a study of T cells after yellow fever vaccination. General study findings and limits: Researchers report a weaker secondary response that nonetheless peaked faster, day 5 versus 15. Abundant clonotypes (contaminants from the bulk population) could be present in FACS-sorted repertoires. The CD4 and CD8 compartments had a small share of their clonotypes in common.

The CDR3 runs 12 residues. Germline V gene lookup returns CDR1 LGHNA and CDR2 YNFKEQ. Notes on this clonotype: Antigen specificity is unknown. Germline is not matched at one junction end, which may reflect a read error.

TCR cDNA was made by 5'RACE template switching, adding a universal primer site and UMIs. TCRdb called the 5' RACE reads again in MiXCR, with one record for every CDR3 protein. The sample lists hundreds of thousands of distinct CDR3 sequences; 20% to 25% were seen once. This chain joins TRBV4-2 and TRBJ2-7, with D perhaps TRBD1 (6 bases). The origin of this receptor is a man younger than 30 who received the YFV17D yellow fever vaccine. This specimen was PBMCs, taken approximately 22 days after the first yellow fever vaccination. The CDR3 reads CASSLQGYEQCF. The CDR3 DNA follows: TGTGCCAGCAGCCTCCAGGGGTACGAGCAGTGCTTC.